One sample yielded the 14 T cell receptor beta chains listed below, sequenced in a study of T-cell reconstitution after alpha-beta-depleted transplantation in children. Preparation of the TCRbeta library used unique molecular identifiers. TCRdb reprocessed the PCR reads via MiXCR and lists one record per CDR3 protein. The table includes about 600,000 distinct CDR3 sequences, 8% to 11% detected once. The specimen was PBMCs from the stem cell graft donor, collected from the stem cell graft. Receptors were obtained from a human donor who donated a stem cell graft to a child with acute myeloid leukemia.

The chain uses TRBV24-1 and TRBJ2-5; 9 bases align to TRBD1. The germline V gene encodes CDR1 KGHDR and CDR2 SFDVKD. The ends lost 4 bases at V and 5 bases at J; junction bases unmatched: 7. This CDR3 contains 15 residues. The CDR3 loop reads CATSDAYRGLETQYF. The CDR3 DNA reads TGTGCCACCAGTGACGCCTACAGGGGGCTCGAGACCCAGTACTTC.

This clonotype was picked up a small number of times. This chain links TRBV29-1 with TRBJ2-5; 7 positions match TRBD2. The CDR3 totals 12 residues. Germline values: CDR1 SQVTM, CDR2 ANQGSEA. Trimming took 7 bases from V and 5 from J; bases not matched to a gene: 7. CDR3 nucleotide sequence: TGCAGCGCGGGACTAAACGGGGAGACCCAGTACTTC. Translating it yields CSAGLNGETQYF.

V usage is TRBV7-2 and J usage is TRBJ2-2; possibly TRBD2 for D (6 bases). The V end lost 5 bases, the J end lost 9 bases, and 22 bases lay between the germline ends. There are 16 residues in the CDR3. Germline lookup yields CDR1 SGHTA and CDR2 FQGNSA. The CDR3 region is CASSLKAGSLRRELFF. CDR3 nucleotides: TGTGCCAGCAGCCTTAAGGCGGGGAGTCTCCGCCGGGAGCTGTTTTTT.

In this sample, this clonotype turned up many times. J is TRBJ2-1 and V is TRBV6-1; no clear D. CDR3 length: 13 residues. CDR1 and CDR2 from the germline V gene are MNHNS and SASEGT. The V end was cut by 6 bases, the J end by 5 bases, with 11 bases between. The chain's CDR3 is CASREIGHNEQFF. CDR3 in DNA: TGTGCCAGCAGAGAGATAGGGCACAATGAGCAGTTCTTC.

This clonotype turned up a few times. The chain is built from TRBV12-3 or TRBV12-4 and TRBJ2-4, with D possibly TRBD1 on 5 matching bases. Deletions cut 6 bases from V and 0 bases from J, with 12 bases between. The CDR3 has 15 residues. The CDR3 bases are TGTGCCAGCAGACCCGACAGTTTAGCCAAAAACATTCAGTACTTC. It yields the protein CASRPDSLAKNIQYF.

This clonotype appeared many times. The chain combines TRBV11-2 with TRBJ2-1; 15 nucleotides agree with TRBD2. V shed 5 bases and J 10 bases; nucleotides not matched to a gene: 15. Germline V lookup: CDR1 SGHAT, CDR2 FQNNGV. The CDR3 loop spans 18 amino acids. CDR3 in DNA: TGTGCCAGCAGCCCCCAGGGACTAGCGGGGGGACCTCGGAGGGAGCAGTTCTTC. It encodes CASSPQGLAGGPRREQFF.

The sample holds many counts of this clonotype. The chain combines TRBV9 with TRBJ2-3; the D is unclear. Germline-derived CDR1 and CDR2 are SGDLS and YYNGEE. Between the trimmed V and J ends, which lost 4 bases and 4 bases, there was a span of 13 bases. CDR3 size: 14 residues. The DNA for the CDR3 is TGTGCCAGCAGCCCCCGTGTGGTTGCAGATACGCAGTATTTT. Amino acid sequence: CASSPRVVADTQYF.

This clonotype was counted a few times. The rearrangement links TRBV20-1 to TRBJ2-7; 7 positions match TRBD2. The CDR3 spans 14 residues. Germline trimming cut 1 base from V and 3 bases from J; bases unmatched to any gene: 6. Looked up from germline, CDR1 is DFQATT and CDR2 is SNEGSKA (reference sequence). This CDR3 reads CSARVRGSLYEQYF. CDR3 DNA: TGCAGTGCTAGAGTCCGCGGGAGTCTCTACGAGCAGTACTTC.

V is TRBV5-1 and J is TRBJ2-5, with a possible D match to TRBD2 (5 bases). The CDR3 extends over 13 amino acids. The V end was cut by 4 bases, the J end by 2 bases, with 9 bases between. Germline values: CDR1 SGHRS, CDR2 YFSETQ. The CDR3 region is CASSIGDQETQYF. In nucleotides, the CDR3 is TGCGCCAGCAGCATCGGGGATCAAGAGACCCAGTACTTC. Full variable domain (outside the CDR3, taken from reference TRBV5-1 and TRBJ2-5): KAGVTQTPRYLIKTRGQQVTLSCSPISGHRSVSWYQQTPGQGLQFLFEYFSETQRNKGNFPGRFSGRQFSNSRSEMNVSTLELGDSALYLCASSIGDQETQYFGPGTRLLVL.

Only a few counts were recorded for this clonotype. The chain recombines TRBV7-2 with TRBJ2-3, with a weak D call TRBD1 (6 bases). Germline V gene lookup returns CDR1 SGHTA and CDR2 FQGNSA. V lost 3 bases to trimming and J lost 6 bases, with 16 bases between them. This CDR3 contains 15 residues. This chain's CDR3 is CASSFGGQGHDTQYF. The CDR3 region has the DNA TGTGCCAGCAGCTTCGGAGGCCAGGGACACGATACGCAGTATTTT.

The CDR3 DNA follows: TGCGCCAGCAGCCAAGACCCTAGCTCGGCCTACGAGCAGTACTTC. It is translated as CASSQDPSSAYEQYF. V and J are TRBV4-3 and TRBJ2-7, with TRBD2 as a possible D gene (5 bases). V was shortened by 0 bases and J by 2 bases, with 11 bases between the two germline ends. Germline V gives CDR1 LGHNA, CDR2 YSLEER. The CDR3 spans 15 residues.

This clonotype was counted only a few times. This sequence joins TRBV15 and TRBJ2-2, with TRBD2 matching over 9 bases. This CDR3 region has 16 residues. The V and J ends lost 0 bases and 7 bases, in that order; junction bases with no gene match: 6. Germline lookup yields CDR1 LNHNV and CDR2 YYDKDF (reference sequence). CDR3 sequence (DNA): TGTGCCACCAGCAGAGATCTAGCGGGAAGCGTCGGGGAGCTGTTTTTT. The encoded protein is CATSRDLAGSVGELFF. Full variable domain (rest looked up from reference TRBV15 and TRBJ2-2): DAMVIQNPRYQVTQFGKPVTLSCSQTLNHNVMYWYQQKSSQAPKLLFHYYDKDFNNEADTPDNFQSRRPNTSFCFLDIRSPGLGDTAMYLCATSRDLAGSVGELFFGEGSRLTVL.

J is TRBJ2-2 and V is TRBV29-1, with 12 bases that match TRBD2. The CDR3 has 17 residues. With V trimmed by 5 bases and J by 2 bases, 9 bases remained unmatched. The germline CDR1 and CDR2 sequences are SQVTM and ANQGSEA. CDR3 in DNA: TGCAGCGTTCTTAGGACTAGCGGGATAGGCAACACCGGGGAGCTGTTTTTT. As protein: CSVLRTSGIGNTGELFF.

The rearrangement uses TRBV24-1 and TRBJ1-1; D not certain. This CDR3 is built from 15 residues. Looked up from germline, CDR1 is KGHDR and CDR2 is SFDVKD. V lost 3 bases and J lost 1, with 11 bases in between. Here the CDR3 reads CATSDNSLGNTEAFF. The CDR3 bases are TGTGCCACCAGTGATAACAGCTTGGGGAACACTGAAGCTTTCTTT.